The clone carrying this T cell receptor beta chain was picked up a small number of times. The target antigen is unknown. The sample belongs to a study of T-cell memory formation after mild COVID-19. Whole-study results and caveats: From day 15 to 85, contracting clones were balanced between CD4 and CD8, whereas later expanders leaned toward CD4+. Researchers found some responding clones in pre-infection memory, a sign that cross-reactive memory joined.

Via MiXCR, TCRdb re-called the 5' RACE reads, giving one row per CDR3 protein. This sample has 550,000 to 650,000 distinct CDR3 sequences, with approximately 15% found just once. CDR3 length: 15 amino acids. Germline V gives CDR1 SNHLY, CDR2 FYNNEI. The V segment lost 6 bases and the J segment 1 base; nucleotides outside the gene matches: 4. This chain connects TRBV2 to TRBJ2-1, with 9 bases lining up with TRBD1. The sequenced sample was PBMCs or a T cell subset sorted from them (not recorded which). The clonotype originates from an adult woman who had mild COVID-19 (a few samples of this study predate the infection). Cell type and time point are not known. The CDR3 bases are TGTGCCAGCAGAGAGGACAGGGGATCCTACAATGAGCAGTTCTTC. Amino acid sequence: CASREDRGSYNEQFF.